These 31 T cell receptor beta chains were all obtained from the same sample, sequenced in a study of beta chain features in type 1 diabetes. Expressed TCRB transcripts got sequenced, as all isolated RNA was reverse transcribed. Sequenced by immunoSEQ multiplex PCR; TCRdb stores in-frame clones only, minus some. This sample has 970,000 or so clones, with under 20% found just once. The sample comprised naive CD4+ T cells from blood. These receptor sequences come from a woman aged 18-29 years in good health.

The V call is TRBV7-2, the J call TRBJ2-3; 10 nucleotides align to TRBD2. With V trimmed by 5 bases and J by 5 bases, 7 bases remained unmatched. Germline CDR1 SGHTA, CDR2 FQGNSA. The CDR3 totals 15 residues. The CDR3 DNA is TGTGCCAGCAGCAAGAGGGCTAGCGGGAGAGATACGCAGTATTTT. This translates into CASSKRASGRDTQYF.

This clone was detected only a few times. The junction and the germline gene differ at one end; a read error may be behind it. The CDR3 region has the DNA TGTGCTAGCAGCCCAGGACTAGCGGGAGGCACCGGGGAGCTGTTTTTT. Residues: CASSPGLAGGTGELFF. The V call is TRBV7-7, the J call TRBJ2-2, with 14 bases aligning to TRBD2. Germline values: CDR1 SSHAT, CDR2 FNYEAQ (reference sequence). CDR3 size: 16 residues.

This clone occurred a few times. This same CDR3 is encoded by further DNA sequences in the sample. This CDR3 is CASSIGRGSSYNEQFF. As DNA, the CDR3 is TGTGCCAGTAGTATCGGTCGCGGCAGCTCCTACAATGAGCAGTTCTTC. The chain couples TRBV19 to TRBJ2-1; D gene uncertain. V was trimmed by 3 bases and J by 0 bases, leaving 12 bases between them. The CDR3 spans 16 residues. Germline CDR1 is LNHDA and CDR2 is SQIVND (reference sequence).

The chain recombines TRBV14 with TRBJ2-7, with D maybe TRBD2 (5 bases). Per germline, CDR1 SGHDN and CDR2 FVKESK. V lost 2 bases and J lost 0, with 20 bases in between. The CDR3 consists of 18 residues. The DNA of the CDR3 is TGTGCCAGCAGCCAAACCTATGGTATACGGGGAAGCTCCTACGAGCAGTACTTC. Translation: CASSQTYGIRGSSYEQYF.

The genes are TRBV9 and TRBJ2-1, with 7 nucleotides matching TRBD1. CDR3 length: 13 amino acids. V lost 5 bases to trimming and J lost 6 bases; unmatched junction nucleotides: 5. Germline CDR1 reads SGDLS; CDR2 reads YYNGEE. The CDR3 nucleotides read TGTGCCAGCAGAGCCCCAGGGGGCAATGAGCAGTTCTTC. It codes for CASRAPGGNEQFF.

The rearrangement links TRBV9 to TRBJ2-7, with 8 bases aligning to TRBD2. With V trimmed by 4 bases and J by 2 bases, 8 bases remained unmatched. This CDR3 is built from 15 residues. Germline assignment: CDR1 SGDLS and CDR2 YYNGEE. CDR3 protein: CASSRGGLGTYEQYF. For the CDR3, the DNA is TGTGCCAGCAGCCGGGGGGGACTCGGCACCTACGAGCAGTACTTC.

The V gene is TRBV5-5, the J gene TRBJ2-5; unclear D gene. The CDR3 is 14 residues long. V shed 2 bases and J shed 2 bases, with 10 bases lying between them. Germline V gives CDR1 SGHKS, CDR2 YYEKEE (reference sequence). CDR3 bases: TGTGCCAGCAGCTTACTGACTCCGCAAGAGACCCAGTACTTC. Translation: CASSLLTPQETQYF.

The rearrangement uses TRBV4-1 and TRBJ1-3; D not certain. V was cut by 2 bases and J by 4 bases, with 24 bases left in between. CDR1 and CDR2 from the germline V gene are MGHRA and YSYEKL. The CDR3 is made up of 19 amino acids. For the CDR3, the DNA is TGCGCCAGCAGCCAATTTTTCACCACAACTCATATCAGAGGAAACACCATATATTTT. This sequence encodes CASSQFFTTTHIRGNTIYF.

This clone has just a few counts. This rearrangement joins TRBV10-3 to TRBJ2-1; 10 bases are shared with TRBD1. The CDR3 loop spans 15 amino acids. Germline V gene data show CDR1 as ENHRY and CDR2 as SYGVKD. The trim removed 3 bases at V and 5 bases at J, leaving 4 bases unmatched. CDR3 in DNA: TGTGCCATCAGTGACAGGACAGGGGGTGACAATGAGCAGTTCTTC. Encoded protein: CAISDRTGGDNEQFF.

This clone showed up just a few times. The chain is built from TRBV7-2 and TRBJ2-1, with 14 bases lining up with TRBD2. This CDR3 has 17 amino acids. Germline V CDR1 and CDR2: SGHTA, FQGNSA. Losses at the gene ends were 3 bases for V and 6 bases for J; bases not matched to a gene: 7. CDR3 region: CASSFTGTSGSINEQFF. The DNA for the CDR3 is TGTGCCAGCAGCTTTACGGGGACTAGCGGGAGTATCAATGAGCAGTTCTTC.

The DNA of the CDR3 is TGTGCCAGCGGGGTCCAAGAGACCCAGTACTTC. Amino acids: CASGVQETQYF. The chain couples TRBV11-2 to TRBJ2-5, with D unclear. CDR1 and CDR2 from the germline V gene are SGHAT and FQNNGV. CDR3 length: 11 residues. V was shortened by 8 bases and J by 1 base, with 5 bases between the two germline ends.

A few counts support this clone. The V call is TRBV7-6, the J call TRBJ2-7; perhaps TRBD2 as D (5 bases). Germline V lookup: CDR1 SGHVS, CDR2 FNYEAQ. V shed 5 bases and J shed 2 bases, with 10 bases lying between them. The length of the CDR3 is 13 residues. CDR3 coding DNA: TGTGCCAGCAGCAACTACGGGGCCTACGAGCAGTACTTC. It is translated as CASSNYGAYEQYF. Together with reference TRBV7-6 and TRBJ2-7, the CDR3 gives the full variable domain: GAGVSQSPRYKVTKRGQDVALRCDPISGHVSLYWYRQALGQGPEFLTYFNYEAQQDKSGLPNDRFSAERPEGSISTLTIQRTEQRDSAMYRCASSNYGAYEQYFGPGTRLTVT.

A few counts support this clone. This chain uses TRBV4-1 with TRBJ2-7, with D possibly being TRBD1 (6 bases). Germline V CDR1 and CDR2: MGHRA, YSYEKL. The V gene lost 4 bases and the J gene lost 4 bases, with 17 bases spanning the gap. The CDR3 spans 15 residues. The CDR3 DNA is TGCGCCAGCAGCCCGGGACACTCCGTATCTTACGAGCAGTACTTC. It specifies CASSPGHSVSYEQYF.

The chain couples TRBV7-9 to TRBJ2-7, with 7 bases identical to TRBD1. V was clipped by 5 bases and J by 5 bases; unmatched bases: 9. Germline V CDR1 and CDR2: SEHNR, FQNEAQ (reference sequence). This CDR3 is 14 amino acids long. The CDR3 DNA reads TGTGCCAGCAGCCCTCCGGGACAGAGTAACGAGCAGTACTTC. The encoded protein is CASSPPGQSNEQYF. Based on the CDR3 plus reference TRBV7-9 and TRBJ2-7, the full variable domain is DTGVSQNPRHKITKRGQNVTFRCDPISEHNRLYWYRQTLGQGPEFLTYFQNEAQLEKSRLLSDRFSAERPKGSFSTLEIQRTEQGDSAMYLCASSPPGQSNEQYFGPGTRLTVT.

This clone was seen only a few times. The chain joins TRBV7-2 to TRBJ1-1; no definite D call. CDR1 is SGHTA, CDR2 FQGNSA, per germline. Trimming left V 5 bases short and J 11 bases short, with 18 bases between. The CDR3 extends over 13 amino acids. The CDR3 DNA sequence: TGTGCCAGCAGCCTACTAGGCCCGACCACCGCTTTCTTT. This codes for CASSLLGPTTAFF. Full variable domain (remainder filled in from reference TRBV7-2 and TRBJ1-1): GAGVSQSPSNKVTEKGKDVELRCDPISGHTALYWYRQSLGQGLEFLIYFQGNSAPDKSGLPSDRFSAERTGGSVSTLTIQRTQQEDSAVYLCASSLLGPTTAFFGQGTRLTVV.

The CDR3 nucleotides are TGTGCCAGCAGCTTATCGCTCCCAGGGACGAATGAGCAGTTCTTC. Its protein is CASSLSLPGTNEQFF. The rearrangement links TRBV7-9 to TRBJ2-1; D may be TRBD1 or TRBD2 (5 bases each). Germline V CDR1 and CDR2: SEHNR, FQNEAQ (reference sequence). The CDR3 is made up of 15 amino acids. Trimming cost V 2 bases and J 7 bases, with 15 bases left between them. Complete variable domain (other parts from reference TRBV7-9 and TRBJ2-1): DTGVSQNPRHKITKRGQNVTFRCDPISEHNRLYWYRQTLGQGPEFLTYFQNEAQLEKSRLLSDRFSAERPKGSFSTLEIQRTEQGDSAMYLCASSLSLPGTNEQFFGPGTRLTVL.

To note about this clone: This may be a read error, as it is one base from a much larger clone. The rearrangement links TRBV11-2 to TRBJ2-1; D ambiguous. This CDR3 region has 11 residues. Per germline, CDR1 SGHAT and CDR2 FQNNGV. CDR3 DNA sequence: TGTGCCAGCAGCTTCTACGATGAGCAGTTCTTC. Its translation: CASSFYDEQFF.

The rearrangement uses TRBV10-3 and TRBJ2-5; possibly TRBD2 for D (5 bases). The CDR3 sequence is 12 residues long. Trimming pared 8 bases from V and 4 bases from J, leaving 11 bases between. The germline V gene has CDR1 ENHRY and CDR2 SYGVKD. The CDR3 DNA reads TGTGCCATCGGAGGCCAAGGAGAGACCCAGTACTTC. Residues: CAIGGQGETQYF.

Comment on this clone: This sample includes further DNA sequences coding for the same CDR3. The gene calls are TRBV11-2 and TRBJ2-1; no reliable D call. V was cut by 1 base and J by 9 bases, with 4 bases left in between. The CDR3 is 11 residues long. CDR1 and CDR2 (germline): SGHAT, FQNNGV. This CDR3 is CASSLGGEQFF. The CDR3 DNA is TGTGCCAGCAGCTTAGGCGGTGAGCAGTTCTTC.

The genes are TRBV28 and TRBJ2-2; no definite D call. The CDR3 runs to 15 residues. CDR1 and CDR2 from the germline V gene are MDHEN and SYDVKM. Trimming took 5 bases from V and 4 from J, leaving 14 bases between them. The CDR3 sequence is CASSAHSLGTGELFF. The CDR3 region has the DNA TGTGCCAGCAGTGCCCATAGTTTGGGCACCGGGGAGCTGTTTTTT.

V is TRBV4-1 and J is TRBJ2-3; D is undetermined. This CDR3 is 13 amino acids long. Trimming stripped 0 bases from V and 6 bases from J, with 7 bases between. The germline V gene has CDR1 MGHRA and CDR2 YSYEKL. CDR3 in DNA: TGCGCCAGCAGCCAAGAAACGGTCGATACGCAGTATTTT. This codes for CASSQETVDTQYF.

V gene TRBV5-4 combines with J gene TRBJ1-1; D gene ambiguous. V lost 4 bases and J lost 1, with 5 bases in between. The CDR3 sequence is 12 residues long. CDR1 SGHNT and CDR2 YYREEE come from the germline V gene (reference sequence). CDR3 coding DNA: TGTGCCAGCAGCCTCAGGAACACTGAAGCTTTCTTT. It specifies CASSLRNTEAFF. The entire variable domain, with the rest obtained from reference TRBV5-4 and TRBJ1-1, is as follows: ETGVTQSPTHLIKTRGQQVTLRCSSQSGHNTVSWYQQALGQGPQFIFQYYREEENGRGNFPPRFSGLQFPNYSSELNVNALELDDSALYLCASSLRNTEAFFGQGTRLTVV.

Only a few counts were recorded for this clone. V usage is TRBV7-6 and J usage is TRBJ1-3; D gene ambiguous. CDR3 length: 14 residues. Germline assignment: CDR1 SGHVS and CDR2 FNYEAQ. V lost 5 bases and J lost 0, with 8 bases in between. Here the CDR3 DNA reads TGTGCCAGCAGCCCAGGACTCTCTGGAAACACCATATATTTT. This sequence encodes CASSPGLSGNTIYF.

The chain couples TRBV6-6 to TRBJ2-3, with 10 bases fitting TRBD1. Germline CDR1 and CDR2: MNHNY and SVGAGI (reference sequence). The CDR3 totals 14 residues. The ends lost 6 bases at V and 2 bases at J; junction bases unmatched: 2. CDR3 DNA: TGTGCCAGCAGGGACAGGGGGTTCACAGATACGCAGTATTTT. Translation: CASRDRGFTDTQYF.

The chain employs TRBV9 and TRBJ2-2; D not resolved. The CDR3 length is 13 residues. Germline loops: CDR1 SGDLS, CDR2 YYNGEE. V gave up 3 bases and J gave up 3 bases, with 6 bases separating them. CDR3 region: CASSGRYTGELFF. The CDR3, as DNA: TGTGCCAGCAGCGGACGTTACACCGGGGAGCTGTTTTTT.

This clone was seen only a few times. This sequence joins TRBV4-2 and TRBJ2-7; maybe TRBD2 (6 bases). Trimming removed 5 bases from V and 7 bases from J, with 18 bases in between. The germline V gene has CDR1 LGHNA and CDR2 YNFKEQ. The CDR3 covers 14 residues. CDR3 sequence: CASSSLLSGGEQYF. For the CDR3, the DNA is TGTGCCAGCAGCTCGTTATTATCCGGAGGGGAGCAGTACTTC.

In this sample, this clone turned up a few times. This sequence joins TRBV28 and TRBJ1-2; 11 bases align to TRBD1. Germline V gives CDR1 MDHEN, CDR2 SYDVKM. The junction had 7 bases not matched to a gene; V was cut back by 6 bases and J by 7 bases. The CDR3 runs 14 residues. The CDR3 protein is CASRPGTGGVGYTF. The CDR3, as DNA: TGTGCCAGCAGGCCTGGGACAGGGGGTGTTGGCTACACCTTC.

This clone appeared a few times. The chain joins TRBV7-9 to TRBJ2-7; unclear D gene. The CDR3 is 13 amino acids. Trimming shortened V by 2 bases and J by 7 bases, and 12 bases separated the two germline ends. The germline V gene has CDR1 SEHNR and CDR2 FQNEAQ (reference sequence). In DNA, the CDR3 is TGTGCCAGCAGCTTAATCTATACAGAAGAGCAGTACTTC. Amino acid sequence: CASSLIYTEEQYF.

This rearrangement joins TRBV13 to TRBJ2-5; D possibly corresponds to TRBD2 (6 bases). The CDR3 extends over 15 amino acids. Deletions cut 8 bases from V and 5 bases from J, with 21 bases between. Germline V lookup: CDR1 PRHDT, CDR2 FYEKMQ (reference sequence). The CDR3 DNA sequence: TGTGCCAGCGCGGGGTACCGGGCCTCCCGGGAGACCCAGTACTTC. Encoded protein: CASAGYRASRETQYF.

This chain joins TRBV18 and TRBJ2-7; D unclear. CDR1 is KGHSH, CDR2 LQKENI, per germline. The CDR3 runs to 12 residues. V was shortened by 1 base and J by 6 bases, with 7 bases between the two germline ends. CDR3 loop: CASSPRLGEQYF. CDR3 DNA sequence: TGTGCCAGCTCACCACGGCTTGGCGAGCAGTACTTC.

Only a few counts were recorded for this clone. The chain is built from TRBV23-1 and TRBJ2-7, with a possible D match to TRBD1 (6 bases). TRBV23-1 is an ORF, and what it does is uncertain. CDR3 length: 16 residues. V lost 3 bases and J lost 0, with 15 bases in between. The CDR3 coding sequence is TGCGCCAGCAGTCACAAGGGACAATCAAGCTCCTACGAGCAGTACTTC. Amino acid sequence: CASSHKGQSSSYEQYF.